This T cell receptor (beta chain) originates from a study of blood T cell repertoires in COVID-19. In the study overall: Collection of acute and convalescent COVID-19 samples took place in the United States, Italy and Spain.

The data were produced by immunoSEQ multiplex PCR, yet TCRdb's version contains in-frame clones alone and is incomplete. The profile shows roughly 68,000 clones, about 85% of them singletons. Germline CDR1 is SGHDT and CDR2 is YYEEEE. V gave up 6 bases and J gave up 4 bases, with 18 bases separating them. The CDR3 totals 15 residues. This clone was detected only a few times. This chain uses TRBV5-6 with TRBJ2-3, with D possibly being TRBD2 (6 bases). Sequencing was done on a sample of peripheral blood. This TCR came from a woman in her forties or fifties with COVID-19, enrolled during active disease. CDR3 protein: CASMTGLANSDTQYF. DNA for the CDR3: TGTGCCAGCATGACGGGGCTAGCGAACTCAGATACGCAGTATTTT.